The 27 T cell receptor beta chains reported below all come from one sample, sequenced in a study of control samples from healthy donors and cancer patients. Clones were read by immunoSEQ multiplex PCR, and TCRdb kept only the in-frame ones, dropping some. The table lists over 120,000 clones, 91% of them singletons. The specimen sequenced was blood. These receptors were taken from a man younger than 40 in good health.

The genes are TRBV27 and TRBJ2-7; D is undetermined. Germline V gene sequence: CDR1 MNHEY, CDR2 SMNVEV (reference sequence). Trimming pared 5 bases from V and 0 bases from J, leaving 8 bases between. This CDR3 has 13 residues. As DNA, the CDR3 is TGTGCCAGCAGTCTCAGGTTCTCCTACGAGCAGTACTTC. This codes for CASSLRFSYEQYF.

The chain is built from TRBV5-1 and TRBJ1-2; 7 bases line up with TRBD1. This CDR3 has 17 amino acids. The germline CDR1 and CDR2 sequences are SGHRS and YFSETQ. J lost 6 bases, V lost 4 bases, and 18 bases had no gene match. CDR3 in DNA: TGCGCCAGCAGCCGGAACGGCAGGGGGACCGACCCGAATGGCTACACCTTC. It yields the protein CASSRNGRGTDPNGYTF. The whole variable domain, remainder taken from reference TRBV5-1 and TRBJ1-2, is KAGVTQTPRYLIKTRGQQVTLSCSPISGHRSVSWYQQTPGQGLQFLFEYFSETQRNKGNFPGRFSGRQFSNSRSEMNVSTLELGDSALYLCASSRNGRGTDPNGYTFGSGTRLTVV.

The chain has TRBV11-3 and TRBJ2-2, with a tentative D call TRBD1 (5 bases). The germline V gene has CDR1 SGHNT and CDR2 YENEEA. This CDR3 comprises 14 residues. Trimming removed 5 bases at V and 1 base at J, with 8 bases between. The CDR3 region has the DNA TGTGCCAGCAGCACAGGACGGAACACCGGGGAGCTGTTTTTT. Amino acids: CASSTGRNTGELFF.

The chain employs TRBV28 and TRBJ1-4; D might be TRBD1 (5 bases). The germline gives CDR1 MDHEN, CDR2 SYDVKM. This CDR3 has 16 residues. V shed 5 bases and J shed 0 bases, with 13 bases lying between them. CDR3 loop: CASSRGSVATNEKLFF. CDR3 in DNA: TGTGCCAGCAGTCGGGGCTCCGTCGCAACTAATGAAAAACTGTTTTTT.

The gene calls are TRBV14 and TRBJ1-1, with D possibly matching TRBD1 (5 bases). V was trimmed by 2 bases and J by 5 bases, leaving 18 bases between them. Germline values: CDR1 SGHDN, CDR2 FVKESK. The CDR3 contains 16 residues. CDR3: CASSQPPGLRGTEAFF. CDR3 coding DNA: TGTGCCAGCAGCCAACCACCGGGACTCCGGGGTACTGAAGCTTTCTTT.

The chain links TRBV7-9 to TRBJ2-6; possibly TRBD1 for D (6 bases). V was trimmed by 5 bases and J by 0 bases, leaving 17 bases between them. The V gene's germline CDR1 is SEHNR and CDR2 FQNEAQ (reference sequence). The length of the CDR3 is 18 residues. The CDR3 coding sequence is TGTGCCAGCAGCACCGGACAGCCAAGCTCCTCTGGGGCCAACGTCCTGACTTTC. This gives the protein CASSTGQPSSSGANVLTF.

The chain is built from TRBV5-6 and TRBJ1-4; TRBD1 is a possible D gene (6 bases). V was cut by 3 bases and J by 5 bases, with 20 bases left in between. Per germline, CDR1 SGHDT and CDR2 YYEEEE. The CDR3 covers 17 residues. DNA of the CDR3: TGTGCCAGCAGCTCGGCGGGACTTCAAGGGGGAAATGAAAAACTGTTTTTT. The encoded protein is CASSSAGLQGGNEKLFF.

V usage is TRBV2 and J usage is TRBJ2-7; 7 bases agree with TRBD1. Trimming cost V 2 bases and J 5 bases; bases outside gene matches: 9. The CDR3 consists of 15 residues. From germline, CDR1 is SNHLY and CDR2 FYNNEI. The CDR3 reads CASSERQGALHEQYF. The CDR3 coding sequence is TGTGCCAGCAGTGAACGACAGGGAGCCCTACACGAGCAGTACTTC.

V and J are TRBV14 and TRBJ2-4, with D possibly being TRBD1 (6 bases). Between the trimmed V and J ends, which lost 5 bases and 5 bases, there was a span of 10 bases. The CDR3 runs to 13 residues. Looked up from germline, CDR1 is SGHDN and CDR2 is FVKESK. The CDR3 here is CASSEWTENIQYF. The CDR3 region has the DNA TGTGCCAGCAGCGAGTGGACAGAAAACATTCAGTACTTC.

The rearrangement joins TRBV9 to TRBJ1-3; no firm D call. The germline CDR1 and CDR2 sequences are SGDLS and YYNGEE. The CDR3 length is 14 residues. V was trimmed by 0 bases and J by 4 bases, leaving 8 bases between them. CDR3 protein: CASSVEATGNTIYF. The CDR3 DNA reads TGTGCCAGCAGCGTAGAGGCCACCGGAAACACCATATATTTT.

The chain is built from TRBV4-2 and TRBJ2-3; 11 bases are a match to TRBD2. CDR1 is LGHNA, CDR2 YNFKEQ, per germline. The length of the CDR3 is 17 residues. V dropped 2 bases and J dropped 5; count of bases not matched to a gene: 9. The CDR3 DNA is TGTGCCAGCAGCCAATTCCCTTTAGCGGGGGGGCGAGATACGCAGTATTTT. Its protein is CASSQFPLAGGRDTQYF.

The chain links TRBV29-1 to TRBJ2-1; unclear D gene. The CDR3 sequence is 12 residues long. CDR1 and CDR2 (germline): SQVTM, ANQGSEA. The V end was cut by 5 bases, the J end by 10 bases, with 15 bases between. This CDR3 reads CSVSPVSREQFF. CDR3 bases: TGCAGCGTTTCCCCCGTATCTAGGGAGCAGTTCTTC.

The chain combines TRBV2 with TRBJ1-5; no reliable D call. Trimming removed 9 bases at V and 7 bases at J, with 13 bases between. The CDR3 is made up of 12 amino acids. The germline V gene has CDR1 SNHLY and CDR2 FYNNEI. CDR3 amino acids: CASTRDEQPQHF. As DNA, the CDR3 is TGTGCCAGTACCCGTGATGAACAGCCCCAGCATTTT.

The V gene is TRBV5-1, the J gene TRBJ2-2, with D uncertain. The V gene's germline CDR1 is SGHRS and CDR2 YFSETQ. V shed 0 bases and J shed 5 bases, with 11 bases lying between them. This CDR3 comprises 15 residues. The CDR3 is CASSLVSVRTGELFF. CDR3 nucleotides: TGCGCCAGCAGCTTGGTATCAGTGCGGACCGGGGAGCTGTTTTTT.

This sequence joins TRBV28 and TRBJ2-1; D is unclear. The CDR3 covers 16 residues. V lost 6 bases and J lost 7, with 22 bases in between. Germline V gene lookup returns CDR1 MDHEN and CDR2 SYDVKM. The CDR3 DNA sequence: TGTGCCAGCAGAGATATAGCCGCCGACCAGGAAAATGAGCAGTTCTTC. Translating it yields CASRDIAADQENEQFF. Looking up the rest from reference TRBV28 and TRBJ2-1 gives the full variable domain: DVKVTQSSRYLVKRTGEKVFLECVQDMDHENMFWYRQDPGLGLRLIYFSYDVKMKEKGDIPEGYSVSREKKERFSLILESASTNQTSMYLCASRDIAADQENEQFFGPGTRLTVL.

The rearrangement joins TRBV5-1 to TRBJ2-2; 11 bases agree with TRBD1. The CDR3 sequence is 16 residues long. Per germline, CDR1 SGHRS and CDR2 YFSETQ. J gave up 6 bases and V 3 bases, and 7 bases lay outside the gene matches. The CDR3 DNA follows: TGCGCCAGCAGCTCGCCGGGACAGGGGGGTTCCGGGGAGCTGTTTTTT. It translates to CASSSPGQGGSGELFF.

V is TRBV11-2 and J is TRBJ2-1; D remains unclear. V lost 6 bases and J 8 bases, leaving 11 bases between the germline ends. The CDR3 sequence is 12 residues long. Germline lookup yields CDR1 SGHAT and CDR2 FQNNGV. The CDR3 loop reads CASSLTGDEQFF. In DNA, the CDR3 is TGTGCCAGCAGTCTCACTGGTGATGAGCAGTTCTTC.

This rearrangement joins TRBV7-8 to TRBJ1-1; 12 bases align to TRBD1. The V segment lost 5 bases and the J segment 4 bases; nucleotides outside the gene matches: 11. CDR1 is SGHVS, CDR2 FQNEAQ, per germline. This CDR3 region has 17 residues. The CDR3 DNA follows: TGTGCCAGCAGCACGGGGACAGGGGGCTTCTTAACCACTGAAGCTTTCTTT. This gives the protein CASSTGTGGFLTTEAFF.

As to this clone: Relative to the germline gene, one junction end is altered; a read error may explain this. Here the CDR3 DNA reads TGTGCCAGCAGCCCACCGACACTGAACTCTGAAGCTTTCTTT. It specifies CASSPPTLNSEAFF. This sequence joins TRBV7-9 and TRBJ1-1, with D unresolved. The CDR3 has 14 amino acids. Germline V gene sequence: CDR1 SEHNR, CDR2 FQNEAQ (reference sequence).

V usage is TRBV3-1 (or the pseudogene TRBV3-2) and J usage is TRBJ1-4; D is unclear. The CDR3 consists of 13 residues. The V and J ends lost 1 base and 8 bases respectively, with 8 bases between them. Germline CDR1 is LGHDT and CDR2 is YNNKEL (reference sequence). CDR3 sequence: CASSQGREEKLFF. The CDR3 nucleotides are TGTGCCAGCAGCCAAGGCCGGGAGGAAAAACTGTTTTTT.

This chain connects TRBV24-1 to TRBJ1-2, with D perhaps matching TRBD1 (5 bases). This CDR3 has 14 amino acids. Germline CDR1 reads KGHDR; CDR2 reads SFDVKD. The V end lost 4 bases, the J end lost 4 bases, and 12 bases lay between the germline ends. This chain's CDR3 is CATSDADKLYGYTF. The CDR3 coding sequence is TGTGCCACCAGTGACGCGGACAAGCTCTATGGCTACACCTTC.

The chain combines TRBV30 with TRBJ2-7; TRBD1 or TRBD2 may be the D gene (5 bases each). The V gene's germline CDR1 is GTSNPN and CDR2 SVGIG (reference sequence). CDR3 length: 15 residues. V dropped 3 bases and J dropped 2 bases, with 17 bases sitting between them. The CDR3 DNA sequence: TGTGCCTGGAGCGAAAGAGAGGGCAGGGCCTACGAGCAGTACTTC. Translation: CAWSEREGRAYEQYF.

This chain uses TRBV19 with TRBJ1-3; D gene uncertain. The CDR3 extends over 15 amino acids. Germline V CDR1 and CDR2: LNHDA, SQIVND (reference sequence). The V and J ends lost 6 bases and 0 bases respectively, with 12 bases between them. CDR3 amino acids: CASSVGTDSGNTIYF. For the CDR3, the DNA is TGTGCCAGTAGCGTGGGCACGGACTCTGGAAACACCATATATTTT.

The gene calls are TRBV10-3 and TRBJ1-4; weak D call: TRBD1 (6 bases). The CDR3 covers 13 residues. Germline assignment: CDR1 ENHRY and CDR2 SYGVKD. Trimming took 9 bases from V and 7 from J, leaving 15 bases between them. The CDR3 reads CAIGQPNGEKLFF. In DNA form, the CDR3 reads TGTGCCATTGGACAGCCTAATGGTGAAAAACTGTTTTTT.

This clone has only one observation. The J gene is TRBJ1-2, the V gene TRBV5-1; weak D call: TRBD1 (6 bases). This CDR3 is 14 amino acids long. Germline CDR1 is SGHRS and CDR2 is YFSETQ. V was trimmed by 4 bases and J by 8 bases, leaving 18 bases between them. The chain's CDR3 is CASSPPSQGKGYTF. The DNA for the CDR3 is TGCGCCAGCAGCCCCCCCTCACAGGGAAAGGGCTACACCTTC.

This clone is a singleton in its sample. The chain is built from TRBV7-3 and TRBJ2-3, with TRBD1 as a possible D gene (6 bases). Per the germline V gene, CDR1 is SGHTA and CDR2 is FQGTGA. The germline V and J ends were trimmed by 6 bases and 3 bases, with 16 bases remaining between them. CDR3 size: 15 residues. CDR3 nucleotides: TGTGCCAGCAGATCCGACAGGACCCAGACAGATACGCAGTATTTT. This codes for CASRSDRTQTDTQYF.

CDR3 in amino acids: CASSEARQISYEQYF. The CDR3 DNA follows: TGTGCCAGCAGTGAAGCACGGCAGATCTCCTACGAGCAGTACTTC. This rearrangement joins TRBV2 to TRBJ2-7; the D is unclear. The CDR3 length is 15 residues. CDR1 is SNHLY and CDR2 is FYNNEI in the germline V gene. V dropped 0 bases and J dropped 0 bases, with 9 bases sitting between them.